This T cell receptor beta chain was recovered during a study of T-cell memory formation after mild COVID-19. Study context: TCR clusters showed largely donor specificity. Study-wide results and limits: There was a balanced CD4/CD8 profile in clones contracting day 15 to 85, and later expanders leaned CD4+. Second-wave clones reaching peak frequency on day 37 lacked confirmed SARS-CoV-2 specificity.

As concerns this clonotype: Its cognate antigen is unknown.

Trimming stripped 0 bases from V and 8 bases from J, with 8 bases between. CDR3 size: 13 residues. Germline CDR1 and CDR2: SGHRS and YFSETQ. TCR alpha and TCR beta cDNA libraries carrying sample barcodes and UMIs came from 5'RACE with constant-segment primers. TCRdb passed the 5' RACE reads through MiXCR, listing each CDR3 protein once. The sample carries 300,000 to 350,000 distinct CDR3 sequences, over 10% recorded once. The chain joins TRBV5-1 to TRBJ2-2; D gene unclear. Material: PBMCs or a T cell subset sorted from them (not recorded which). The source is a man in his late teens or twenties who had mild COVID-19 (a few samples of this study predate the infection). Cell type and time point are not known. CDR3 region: CASSLELLGELFF. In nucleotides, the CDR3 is TGCGCCAGCAGCTTGGAATTACTGGGGGAGCTGTTTTTT.